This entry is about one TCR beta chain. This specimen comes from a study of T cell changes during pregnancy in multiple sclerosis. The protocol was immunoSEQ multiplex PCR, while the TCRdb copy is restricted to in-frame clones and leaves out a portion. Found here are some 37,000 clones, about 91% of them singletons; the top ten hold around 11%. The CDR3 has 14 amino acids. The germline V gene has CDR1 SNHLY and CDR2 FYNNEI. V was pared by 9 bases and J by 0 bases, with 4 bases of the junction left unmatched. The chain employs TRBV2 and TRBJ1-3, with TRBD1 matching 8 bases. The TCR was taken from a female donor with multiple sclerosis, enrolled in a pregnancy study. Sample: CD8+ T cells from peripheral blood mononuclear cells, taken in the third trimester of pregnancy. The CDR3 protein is CARTTGDSGNTIYF. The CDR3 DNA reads TGTGCCAGGACGACAGGGGACTCTGGAAACACCATATATTTT. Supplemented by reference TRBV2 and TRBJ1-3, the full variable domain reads EPEVTQTPSHQVTQMGQEVILRCVPISNHLYFYWYRQILGQKVEFLVSFYNNEISEKSEIFDDQFSVERPDGSNFTLKIRSTKLEDSAMYFCARTTGDSGNTIYFGEGSWLTVV.